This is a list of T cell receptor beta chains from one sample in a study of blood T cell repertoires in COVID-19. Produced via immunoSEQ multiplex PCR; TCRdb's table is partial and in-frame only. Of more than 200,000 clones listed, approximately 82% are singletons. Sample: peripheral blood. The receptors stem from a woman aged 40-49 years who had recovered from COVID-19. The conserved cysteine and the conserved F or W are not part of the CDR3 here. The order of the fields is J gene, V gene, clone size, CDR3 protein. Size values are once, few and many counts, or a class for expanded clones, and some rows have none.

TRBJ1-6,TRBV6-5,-,ASSDGGGRNSPLH
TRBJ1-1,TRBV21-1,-,ASSITGTGIKNTEAF
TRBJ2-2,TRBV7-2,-,ASSPDRNTGELF
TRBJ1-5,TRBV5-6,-,ASSLGAAGDVSWQPQH
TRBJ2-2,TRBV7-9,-,ASAGSGELF
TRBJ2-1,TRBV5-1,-,ASRPGQVYNEQF
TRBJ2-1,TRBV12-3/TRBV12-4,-,ASGPPVRYEQF
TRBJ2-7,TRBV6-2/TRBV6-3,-,ASSYLSRTSGGIYEQY
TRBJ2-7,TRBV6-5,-,ASSRQGVHEQY
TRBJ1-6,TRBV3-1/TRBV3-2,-,ASSLGTGNSPLH
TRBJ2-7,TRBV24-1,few,ATSGDRGADEQY
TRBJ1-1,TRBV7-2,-,ASSPIRETEAF
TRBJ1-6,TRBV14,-,ASSPKTGHYNSPLH
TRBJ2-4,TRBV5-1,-,ASSLDGQQENIQY
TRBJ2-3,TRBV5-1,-,ASSGSGGAGDTQY